The entry that follows covers one T cell receptor (beta chain) sequence. Assay used: immunoSEQ multiplex PCR; TCRdb lists only in-frame clones, some missing. The table records roughly 220,000 clones, about four fifths of them present only once. This sample is drawn from a study of cytotoxic CD8 clonotypes in ibrutinib-treated CLL. At the level of the study: The average sample held roughly 250,000 productive templates and around 87,000 productive rearrangements.

Germline CDR1 is GTSNPN and CDR2 is SVGIG (reference sequence). This CDR3 comprises 12 residues. V gave up 2 bases and J gave up 5 bases, with 6 bases separating them. The source is a human donor with chronic lymphocytic leukemia. The sample here was PBMCs, taken after 12 months of ibrutinib treatment. This chain uses TRBV30 with TRBJ2-2; D is ambiguous. This CDR3 reads CAWSPITGELFF. The CDR3 DNA is TGTGCCTGGAGTCCGATAACCGGGGAGCTGTTTTTT.